This T cell receptor beta chain was documented in a study of pediatric ulcerative colitis (dated by TCRdb to about 2019). In the study overall: Among the ulcerative colitis patients, about seven had pancolitis and two had left-sided colitis, and histology in every patient was consistent with ulcerative colitis. Nine newly diagnosed, treatment-naive pediatric ulcerative colitis patients and a few non-IBD control children each provided paired blood and rectal samples. By Pediatric Ulcerative Colitis Activity Index, mild disease was classified in a couple of patients, moderate disease in several and acute severe colitis in three.

The V end gives up 4 bases and the J end 2 bases, leaving 3 bases in the junction not matched to a gene. Spanning cysteine to phenylalanine, the CDR3 consists of 15 amino acids. Only the CDR3 portion is preserved as DNA: 45 bases, with reading frame beginning at the first base. The germline V gene encodes CDR1 SEHNR and CDR2 FQNEAQ (reference sequence). On this clone: Its target antigen remains unknown. No much larger clonotype is one base removed from it; base qualities were not supplied.

Ulcerative colitis patients had received no immunosuppressive medication before the diagnostic colonoscopy. A blood sample was drawn at the time of the colonoscopy. The Wizard kit (Promega) was used to extract genomic DNA from the blood and intestinal samples. The paper's findings and limits, for the study overall: Features of the rectal repertoire distinguished controls, mild-moderate colitis patients and acute severe colitis patients, and in acute severe colitis, rectal diversity was reduced because of clonal expansions. With only four individuals, the healthy control group was small. For technical reasons, the blood samples of a couple of patients yielded substantially fewer templates, so those samples were excluded from the blood-rectal overlap analysis. A couple of rectal CDR3 clonotypes turned up in every ulcerative colitis patient but in none of the controls. Because repertoires came from total lymphocyte DNA, patterns in rare subsets such as regulatory T cells may not be reflected. Clonal overlap between a subject's own blood and rectum was significantly greater in ulcerative colitis patients than in controls, which suggests more T cell trafficking to inflamed tissue.

Using the immunoSEQ TRB Survey service, rearranged CDR3 beta regions were amplified from genomic DNA with multiplex V and J primers. Survey-level sequencing depth of up to 500,000 reads per sample was used to keep depth equal across samples. Libraries were purified, pooled and sequenced on Illumina technology. From the authors' description of their analysis: immunoSEQ online tools were used for productive clonality, sample overlap, pairwise scatters, CDR3 beta length, V/D/J gene usage and productiveness. Calculated diversity was the number of unique rearrangements divided by total templates times 100; Shannon and Simpson indices were also computed. Z-score normalized data were analyzed by principal component analysis with the R prcomp function and the ggbiplot package. Morisita's index was used to quantify the clonal overlap between blood and rectum within each subject. TCRdb re-hosts the immuneACCESS table, in-frame sequences only. Its copies lack some clones; in the studies checked, an unresolved V gene accounts for under half of them, and the cause for the rest is not known. Clonal size and the V and J genes are those of that table, whereas D and trimming came from the DNA. Counted in this sample were 55,000 to 80,000 clones; 77% of them appeared once. Roughly 5.2% of the sample rests with the top ten.

The chain is made from TRBV7-9 and TRBJ1-5, with 9 bases in between that match TRBD1. The sample was blood. This TCR came from a boy between 10 and 17 years old with moderate ulcerative colitis. The bases are TGTGCCAGCAGCTCGGACAGGGGTGGCAATCAGCCCCAGCATTTT. It encodes CASSSDRGGNQPQHF.